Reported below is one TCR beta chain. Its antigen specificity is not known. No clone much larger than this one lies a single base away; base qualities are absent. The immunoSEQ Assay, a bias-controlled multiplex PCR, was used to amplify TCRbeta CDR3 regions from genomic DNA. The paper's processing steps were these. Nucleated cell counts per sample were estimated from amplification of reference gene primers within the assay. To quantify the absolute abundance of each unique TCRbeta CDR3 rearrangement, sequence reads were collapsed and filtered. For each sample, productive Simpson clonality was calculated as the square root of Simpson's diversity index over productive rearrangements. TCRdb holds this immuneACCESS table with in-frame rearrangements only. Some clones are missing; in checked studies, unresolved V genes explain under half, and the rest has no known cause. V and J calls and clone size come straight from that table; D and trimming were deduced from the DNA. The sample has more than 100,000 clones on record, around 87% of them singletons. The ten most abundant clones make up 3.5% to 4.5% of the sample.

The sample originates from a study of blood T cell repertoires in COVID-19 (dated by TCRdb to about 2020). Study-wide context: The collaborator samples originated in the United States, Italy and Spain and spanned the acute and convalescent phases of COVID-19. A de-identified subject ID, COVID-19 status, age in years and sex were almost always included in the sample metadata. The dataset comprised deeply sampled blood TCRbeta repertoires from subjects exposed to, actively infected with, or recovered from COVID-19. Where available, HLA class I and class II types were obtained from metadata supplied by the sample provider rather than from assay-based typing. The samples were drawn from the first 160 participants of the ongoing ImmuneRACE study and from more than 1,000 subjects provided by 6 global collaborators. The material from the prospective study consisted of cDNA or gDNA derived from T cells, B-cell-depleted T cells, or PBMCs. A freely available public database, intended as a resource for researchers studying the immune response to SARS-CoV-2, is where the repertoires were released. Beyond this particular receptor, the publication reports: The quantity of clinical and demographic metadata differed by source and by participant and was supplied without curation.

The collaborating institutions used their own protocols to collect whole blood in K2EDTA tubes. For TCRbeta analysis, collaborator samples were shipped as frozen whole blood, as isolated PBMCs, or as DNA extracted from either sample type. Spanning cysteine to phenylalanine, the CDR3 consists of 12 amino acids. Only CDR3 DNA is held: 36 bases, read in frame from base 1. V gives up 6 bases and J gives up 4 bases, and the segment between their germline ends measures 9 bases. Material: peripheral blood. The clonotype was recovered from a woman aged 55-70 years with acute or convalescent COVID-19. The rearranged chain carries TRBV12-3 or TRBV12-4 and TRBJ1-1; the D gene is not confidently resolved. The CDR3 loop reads CASSYGGTEAFF. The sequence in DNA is TGTGCCAGCAGCTACGGTGGCACTGAAGCTTTCTTT.